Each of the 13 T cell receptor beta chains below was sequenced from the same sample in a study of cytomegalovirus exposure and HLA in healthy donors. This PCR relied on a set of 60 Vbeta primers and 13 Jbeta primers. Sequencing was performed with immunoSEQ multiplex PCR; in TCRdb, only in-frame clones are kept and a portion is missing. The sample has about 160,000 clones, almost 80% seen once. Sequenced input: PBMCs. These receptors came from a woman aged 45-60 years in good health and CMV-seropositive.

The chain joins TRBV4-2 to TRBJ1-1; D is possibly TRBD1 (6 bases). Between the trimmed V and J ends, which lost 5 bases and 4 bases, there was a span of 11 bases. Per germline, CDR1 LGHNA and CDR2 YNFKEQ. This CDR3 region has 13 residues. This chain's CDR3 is CASSKPGATEAFF. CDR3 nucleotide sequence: TGTGCCAGCAGCAAGCCAGGGGCCACTGAAGCTTTCTTT.

The CDR3 sequence is CASSPLAATNEKLFF. CDR3 in DNA: TGTGCCAGCAGCCCTTTAGCTGCAACTAATGAAAAACTGTTTTTT. The chain employs TRBV2 and TRBJ1-4; D remains ambiguous. The CDR3 is made up of 15 amino acids. V was cut by 6 bases and J by 0 bases, with 11 bases left in between. Germline V lookup: CDR1 SNHLY, CDR2 FYNNEI.

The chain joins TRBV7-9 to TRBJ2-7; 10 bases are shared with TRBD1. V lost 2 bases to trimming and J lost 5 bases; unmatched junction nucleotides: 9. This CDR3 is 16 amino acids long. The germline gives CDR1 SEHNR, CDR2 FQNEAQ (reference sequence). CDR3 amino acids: CASSLPSGTGVNEQYF. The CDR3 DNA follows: TGTGCCAGCAGCTTACCCTCCGGGACAGGGGTAAACGAGCAGTACTTC.

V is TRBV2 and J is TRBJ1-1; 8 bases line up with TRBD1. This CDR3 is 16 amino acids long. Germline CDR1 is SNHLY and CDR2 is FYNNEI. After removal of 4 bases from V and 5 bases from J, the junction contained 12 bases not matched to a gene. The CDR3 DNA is TGTGCCAGCAGTGGAAGCACCGGGACAGGCGGAACTGAAGCTTTCTTT. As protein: CASSGSTGTGGTEAFF.

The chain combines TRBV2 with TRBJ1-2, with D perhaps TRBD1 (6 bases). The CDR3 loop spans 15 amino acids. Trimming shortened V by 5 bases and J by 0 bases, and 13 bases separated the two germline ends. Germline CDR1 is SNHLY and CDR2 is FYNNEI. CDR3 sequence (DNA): TGTGCCAGCAGTAAACAGGGAATAGCTAACTATGGCTACACCTTC. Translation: CASSKQGIANYGYTF. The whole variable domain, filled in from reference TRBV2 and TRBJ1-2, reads EPEVTQTPSHQVTQMGQEVILRCVPISNHLYFYWYRQILGQKVEFLVSFYNNEISEKSEIFDDQFSVERPDGSNFTLKIRSTKLEDSAMYFCASSKQGIANYGYTFGSGTRLTVV.

Here the CDR3 reads CASSPTGDGYTF. DNA of the CDR3: TGTGCCAGTAGTCCCACGGGGGATGGCTACACCTTC. The chain links TRBV19 to TRBJ1-2; possible D gene TRBD1, 5 bases. CDR3 size: 12 residues. V lost 5 bases and J lost 6, with 10 bases in between. Germline loops: CDR1 LNHDA, CDR2 SQIVND (reference sequence).

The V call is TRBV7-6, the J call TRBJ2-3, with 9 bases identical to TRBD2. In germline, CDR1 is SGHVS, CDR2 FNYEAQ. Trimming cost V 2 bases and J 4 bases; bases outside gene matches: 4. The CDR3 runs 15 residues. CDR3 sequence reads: CASSLSGLAPDTQYF. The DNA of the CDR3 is TGTGCCAGCAGCTTATCCGGACTAGCGCCAGATACGCAGTATTTT.

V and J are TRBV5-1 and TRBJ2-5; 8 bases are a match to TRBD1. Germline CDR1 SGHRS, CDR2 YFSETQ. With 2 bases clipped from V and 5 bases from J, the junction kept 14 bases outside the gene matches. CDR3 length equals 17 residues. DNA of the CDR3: TGCGCCAGCAGCTTATGGGGGGCGACAGGGGCCGGGGAGACCCAGTACTTC. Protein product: CASSLWGATGAGETQYF.

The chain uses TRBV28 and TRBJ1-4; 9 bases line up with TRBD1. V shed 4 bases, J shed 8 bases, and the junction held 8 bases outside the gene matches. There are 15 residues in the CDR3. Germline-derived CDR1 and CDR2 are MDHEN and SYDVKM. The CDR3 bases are TGTGCCAGCAGTTCTCGACAGGGGGTAGGAGAAAAACTGTTTTTT. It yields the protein CASSSRQGVGEKLFF. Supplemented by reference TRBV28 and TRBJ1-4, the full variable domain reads DVKVTQSSRYLVKRTGEKVFLECVQDMDHENMFWYRQDPGLGLRLIYFSYDVKMKEKGDIPEGYSVSREKKERFSLILESASTNQTSMYLCASSSRQGVGEKLFFGSGTQLSVL.

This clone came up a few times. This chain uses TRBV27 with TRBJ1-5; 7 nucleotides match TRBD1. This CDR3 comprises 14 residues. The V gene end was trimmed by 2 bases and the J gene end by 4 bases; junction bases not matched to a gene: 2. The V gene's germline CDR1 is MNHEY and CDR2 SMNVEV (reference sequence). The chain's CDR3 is CASSLRDSNQPQHF. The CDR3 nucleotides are TGTGCCAGCAGTTTACGGGACAGTAATCAGCCCCAGCATTTT.

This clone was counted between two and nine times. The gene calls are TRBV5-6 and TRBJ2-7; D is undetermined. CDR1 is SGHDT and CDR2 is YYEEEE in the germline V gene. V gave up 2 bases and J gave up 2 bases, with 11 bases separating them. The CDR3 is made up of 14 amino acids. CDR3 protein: CASSFGFPTYEQYF. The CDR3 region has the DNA TGTGCCAGCAGCTTCGGTTTTCCTACCTACGAGCAGTACTTC. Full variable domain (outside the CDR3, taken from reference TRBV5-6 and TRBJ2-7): DAGVTQSPTHLIKTRGQQVTLRCSPKSGHDTVSWYQQALGQGPQFIFQYYEEEERQRGNFPDRFSGHQFPNYSSELNVNALLLGDSALYLCASSFGFPTYEQYFGPGTRLTVT.

The CDR3 sequence: CASSPLTSGSEQYF. In DNA form, the CDR3 reads TGTGCCAGCAGCCCCTTGACTAGCGGGAGCGAGCAGTACTTC. The rearrangement joins TRBV2 to TRBJ2-7, with TRBD2 identical over 12 bases. The junction had 6 bases not matched to a gene; V was cut back by 6 bases and J by 6 bases. Germline V gene sequence: CDR1 SNHLY, CDR2 FYNNEI. This CDR3 contains 14 residues.

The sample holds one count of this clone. DNA for the CDR3: TGTGCCAGCAGTTTATCGCCAGGGGGCGCCACAGATACGCAGTATTTT. Amino acid sequence: CASSLSPGGATDTQYF. This sequence joins TRBV27 and TRBJ2-3, with 8 bases matching TRBD1. Germline V lookup: CDR1 MNHEY, CDR2 SMNVEV (reference sequence). The trim removed 0 bases at V and 2 bases at J, leaving 4 bases unmatched. CDR3 length: 16 residues.